These 20 T cell receptor beta chains originate from one sample sequenced in a study of T cell repertoires in cytomegalovirus infection (dated by TCRdb to about 2019). Instrument used: Illumina HiSeq 1500. The raw public reads went through TCRdb reprocessing: fastp at Q25, MiXCR clone calling, in-frame beta chains kept. Each CDR3 protein gets just one entry, which takes the most common genes and DNA from the rows behind it. The sample data list around 530,000 distinct CDR3 sequences, and 16% of these were observed just once. The top ten constitute roughly a quarter of the sample. The specimen sequenced was CD8+ T cells from PBMCs. These receptors were collected from a human donor in good health (CMV status not recorded). Some clones in this sample may be carry-over from other donors' samples.

The gene calls are TRBV2 and TRBJ2-7; 7 bases map to TRBD1. Germline trimming cut 7 bases from V and 7 bases from J; bases unmatched to any gene: 10. Germline CDR1 and CDR2: SNHLY and FYNNEI. The CDR3 spans 13 residues. The CDR3: CASTGTAVREQYF. The CDR3 region has the DNA TGTGCCAGCACCGGGACAGCCGTGAGGGAGCAGTACTTC.

This clonotype was recorded many times. The genes are TRBV7-9 and TRBJ2-5, with D possibly being TRBD1 (6 bases). V lost 5 bases and J 1 base, leaving 14 bases between the germline ends. The CDR3 extends over 15 amino acids. The V gene's germline CDR1 is SEHNR and CDR2 FQNEAQ (reference sequence). CDR3: CASSPRDTFQETQYF. The CDR3 nucleotides are TGTGCCAGCAGCCCCCGGGACACCTTCCAAGAGACCCAGTACTTC.

This clonotype has ten or more counts. In DNA form, the CDR3 reads TGTGCCAGCAGCGAATCGGGCACGGACCGACGTCAGCCCCAGCATTTT. Translation: CASSESGTDRRQPQHF. The rearrangement joins TRBV7-9 to TRBJ1-5; no reliable D call. The germline V gene encodes CDR1 SEHNR and CDR2 FQNEAQ (reference sequence). The CDR3 has 16 residues. V was trimmed by 5 bases and J by 6 bases, leaving 20 bases between them.

This clonotype was found many times. The chain carries TRBV7-8 and TRBJ1-3; no clear D gene. The CDR3 sequence is 15 residues long. Germline CDR1 is SGHVS and CDR2 is FQNEAQ. Trimming left V 2 bases short and J 0 bases short, with 8 bases between. The CDR3 reads CASSLYRSSGNTIYF. The CDR3 coding sequence is TGTGCCAGCAGCTTATACCGGAGCTCTGGAAACACCATATATTTT.

V and J are TRBV27 and TRBJ1-3; D not resolved. The germline V and J ends were trimmed by 4 bases and 3 bases, with 7 bases remaining between them. CDR1 and CDR2 (germline): MNHEY, SMNVEV (reference sequence). The CDR3 is 13 residues long. The CDR3 loop reads CASSSLNGNTIYF. CDR3 DNA: TGTGCCAGCAGTTCTCTTAATGGAAACACCATATATTTT.

This clonotype was observed a handful of times. This chain joins TRBV6-5 and TRBJ1-1; D is undetermined. Trimming cost V 2 bases and J 11 bases, with 9 bases left between them. The CDR3 has 11 residues. Germline V gene lookup returns CDR1 MNHEY and CDR2 SVGAGI. In DNA form, the CDR3 reads TGTGCCAGCAGTTACAATACGAGGGCTTTCTTT. Translated: CASSYNTRAFF.

Concerning this clonotype itself: A junction boundary mismatches the germline segment, possibly from a read error. The V gene is TRBV2, the J gene TRBJ2-7; D is uncertain. Germline CDR1 SNHLY, CDR2 FYNNEI. The CDR3 spans 12 residues. CDR3 DNA: TGTGTCAGCAGTGGAAGTGGGTGGGAGCAGTACTTC. Amino acids: CVSSGSGWEQYF.

This chain links TRBV10-2 with TRBJ1-2; no reliable D call. CDR1 is WSHSY, CDR2 SAAADI, per germline. V lost 3 bases and J 3 bases, leaving 8 bases between the germline ends. The CDR3 extends over 13 amino acids. The CDR3 DNA is TGCGCCAGCAGTGATAATGGATACTATGGCTACACCTTC. Translating it yields CASSDNGYYGYTF.

Many counts were recorded for this clonotype. The V and J genes are TRBV27 and TRBJ2-1; D not resolved. Between the trimmed V and J ends, which lost 2 bases and 8 bases, there was a span of 16 bases. The CDR3 length is 15 residues. CDR1 and CDR2 (germline): MNHEY, SMNVEV (reference sequence). The CDR3 here is CASSLSTGSAYEQFF. The CDR3 DNA sequence: TGTGCCAGCAGTTTAAGTACGGGTAGTGCTTATGAGCAGTTCTTC.

This chain connects TRBV6-2 or TRBV6-3 to TRBJ1-2; 9 nucleotides agree with TRBD1. CDR1 is MNHEY, CDR2 SVGEGT, per germline. The CDR3 sequence is 14 residues long. J lost 5 bases, V lost 7 bases, and 8 bases had no gene match. The CDR3 nucleotides read TGTGCCAGCACCTTAGGGACAGGGACATATGGCTACACCTTC. Translated, it gives CASTLGTGTYGYTF.

This clonotype showed up just a few times. V gene TRBV19 combines with J gene TRBJ2-1; 11 bases align to TRBD2. Per germline, CDR1 LNHDA and CDR2 SQIVND (reference sequence). V trimming: 4 bases; J trimming: 0 bases; junction bases outside the gene matches: 11. The CDR3 runs to 19 residues. CDR3 in amino acids: CASSTRGTSGTSSYNEQFF. For the CDR3, the DNA is TGTGCCAGTAGTACCAGAGGGACTAGCGGAACCAGCTCCTACAATGAGCAGTTCTTC.

This clonotype has only a few counts. The chain employs TRBV19 and TRBJ1-5; D gene uncertain. Trimming took off 7 bases at V and 0 bases at J, with 19 bases between the two ends. The germline V gene has CDR1 LNHDA and CDR2 SQIVND (reference sequence). The CDR3 consists of 17 residues. In DNA form, the CDR3 reads TGTGCCAGTACCATCGGACGATATCTGAATAGCAATCAGCCCCAGCATTTT. It encodes CASTIGRYLNSNQPQHF.

Of note for this clonotype: The missing conserved phenylalanine or tryptophan at the end of this CDR3 makes a read error likely. The chain links TRBV20-1 to TRBJ2-7; D might be TRBD2 (5 bases). CDR1 is DFQATT and CDR2 is SNEGSKA in the germline V gene (reference sequence). Trimming took off 3 bases at V and 5 bases at J, with 17 bases between the two ends. The CDR3 contains 14 residues. The CDR3 nucleotides are TGCAGTGCTAGTGCTTTTCCGGGAATCGACGAGCAGTACTAC. As protein: CSASAFPGIDEQYY.

This clonotype was found many times. The genes are TRBV24-1 and TRBJ1-5, with 8 bases lining up with TRBD1. J gave up 2 bases and V 3 bases, and 2 bases lay outside the gene matches. The CDR3 extends over 15 amino acids. Germline CDR1 is KGHDR and CDR2 is SFDVKD. The CDR3 DNA sequence: TGTGCCACCAGTGATGGACAGGGTGGCAATCAGCCCCAGCATTTT. Protein: CATSDGQGGNQPQHF.

This clonotype has just one count. A much larger clone differs by one base, so this may be a read error. Here the CDR3 omits its conserved ending phenylalanine or tryptophan, so a read error is the likely source. The chain joins TRBV27 to TRBJ2-1; D is undetermined. V was clipped by 4 bases and J by 3 bases, with 7 bases between them. The CDR3 has 13 residues. CDR1 is MNHEY, CDR2 SMNVEV, per germline (reference sequence). The CDR3: CASSWQSYNEQFL. In DNA form, the CDR3 reads TGTGCCAGCAGTTGGCAGAGCTACAATGAGCAGTTCTTA.

In its sample, this clonotype was seen many times. The chain joins TRBV14 to TRBJ2-7; 9 bases line up with TRBD1. The trim removed 4 bases at V and 3 bases at J, leaving 7 bases unmatched. This CDR3 comprises 15 residues. Germline V gene data show CDR1 as SGHDN and CDR2 as FVKESK. CDR3 in DNA: TGTGCCAGCAGCCCGGGACAGGGCGTTTTCTACGAGCAGTACTTC. It is translated as CASSPGQGVFYEQYF.

This clonotype was seen a few times. CDR3 DNA: TGTGCCAGCAGCCTAACAGTGGAAAAACTGTTTTTT. Translation: CASSLTVEKLFF. The J gene is TRBJ1-4, the V gene TRBV7-9, with unresolved D. Germline V CDR1 and CDR2: SEHNR, FQNEAQ (reference sequence). V shed 5 bases and J shed 8 bases, with 9 bases lying between them. CDR3 size: 12 residues.

J is TRBJ2-1 and V is TRBV4-1; 15 bases line up with TRBD2. Germline assignment: CDR1 MGHRA and CDR2 YSYEKL. This CDR3 has 16 amino acids. V lost 4 bases to trimming and J lost 8 bases; unmatched junction nucleotides: 6. The CDR3 region is CASSLGLAGGVYEQFF. The CDR3 DNA follows: TGCGCCAGCAGCCTCGGACTAGCGGGAGGGGTCTATGAGCAGTTCTTC.

This CDR3 is CASSLLRGRGIEAFF. The CDR3 nucleotides are TGTGCCAGCAGTTTACTCCGGGGCAGGGGGATTGAAGCTTTCTTT. The chain uses TRBV27 and TRBJ1-1; 7 bases are a match to TRBD1. The CDR3 spans 15 residues. Trimming cost V 2 bases and J 7 bases; bases outside gene matches: 10. Germline V gene lookup returns CDR1 MNHEY and CDR2 SMNVEV (reference sequence).

This clonotype was picked up a small number of times. The J gene is TRBJ1-3, the V gene TRBV18, with D unclear. Trimming took off 2 bases at V and 0 bases at J, with 8 bases between the two ends. The CDR3 is 15 residues long. CDR1 KGHSH and CDR2 LQKENI come from the germline V gene. Here the CDR3 reads CASSPGYYSGNTIYF. Here the CDR3 DNA reads TGTGCCAGCTCACCAGGCTACTACTCTGGAAACACCATATATTTT.